One sample yielded the 8 T cell receptor beta chains listed below, sequenced in a study of blood T cell repertoires in COVID-19. Profiling relied on immunoSEQ multiplex PCR, and the TCRdb table lists in-frame clones only, not all of them. The table records 410,000 or so clones, 70% to 90% of them present only once. The sample was peripheral blood. The receptors come from a woman in her 40s with COVID-19, enrolled during active disease.

This rearrangement joins TRBV9 to TRBJ1-5; D possibly corresponds to TRBD1 (6 bases). Germline V gene data show CDR1 as SGDLS and CDR2 as YYNGEE. Trimming took 7 bases from V and 2 from J, leaving 16 bases between them. The CDR3 is 15 residues long. The CDR3 DNA is TGTGCCAGCTCCCTGACAGGCGGTGGCAATCAGCCCCAGCATTTT. Protein sequence: CASSLTGGGNQPQHF.

The chain links TRBV29-1 to TRBJ2-7; D perhaps matches TRBD1 (6 bases). Per germline, CDR1 SQVTM and CDR2 ANQGSEA. This CDR3 is built from 15 residues. Between the trimmed V and J ends, which lost 4 bases and 2 bases, there was a span of 18 bases. In nucleotides, the CDR3 is TGCAGCGTTGGGGGGCCGGGCCGCTATACCTACGAGCAGTACTTC. Translating gives CSVGGPGRYTYEQYF.

The sample holds one count of this clone. The V gene is TRBV27, the J gene TRBJ2-4; D gene unclear. This CDR3 comprises 18 residues. Germline assignment: CDR1 MNHEY and CDR2 SMNVEV (reference sequence). V was pared by 6 bases and J by 0 bases, with 21 bases between. For the CDR3, the DNA is TGTGCCAGCAGCCCCTTAGATGAGGCTCCCTTAGCCAAAAACATTCAGTACTTC. As protein: CASSPLDEAPLAKNIQYF.

The rearrangement uses TRBV6-2 or TRBV6-3 and TRBJ1-1, with D unclear. The CDR3 covers 17 residues. With 2 bases removed from V and 4 bases from J, the gap between germline ends came to 20 bases. The germline V gene has CDR1 MNHEY and CDR2 SVGEGT. CDR3 sequence reads: CASSYPSGWRVGTEAFF. The CDR3 DNA is TGTGCCAGCAGTTACCCCTCGGGATGGAGGGTCGGCACTGAAGCTTTCTTT.

The V call is TRBV9, the J call TRBJ2-1; D ambiguous. This CDR3 is built from 16 residues. Trimming pared 1 base from V and 0 bases from J, leaving 11 bases between. CDR1 and CDR2 from the germline V gene are SGDLS and YYNGEE. CDR3 DNA sequence: TGTGCCAGCAGCGTACACACAGATTTCTCCTACAATGAGCAGTTCTTC. The encoded protein is CASSVHTDFSYNEQFF.

As DNA, the CDR3 is TGCAGCGTTGGGTCAGTCACAGATACGCAGTATTTT. Amino acids: CSVGSVTDTQYF. The rearrangement links TRBV29-1 to TRBJ2-3; no clear D gene. The V and J ends lost 4 bases and 2 bases respectively, with 7 bases between them. Germline CDR1 and CDR2: SQVTM and ANQGSEA. The CDR3 has 12 amino acids.

In its sample, this clone was seen a few times. The gene calls are TRBV11-2 and TRBJ2-7; 8 positions agree with TRBD1. With V trimmed by 3 bases and J by 4 bases, 5 bases remained unmatched. Germline-derived CDR1 and CDR2 are SGHAT and FQNNGV. The CDR3 has 14 residues. The CDR3 here is CASSLGTGPYEQYF. The CDR3 DNA reads TGTGCCAGCAGCTTGGGGACAGGCCCTTACGAGCAGTACTTC.

This chain connects TRBV2 to TRBJ1-1, with a possible D match to TRBD1 (5 bases). This CDR3 has 14 residues. The germline gives CDR1 SNHLY, CDR2 FYNNEI. Trimming removed 3 bases from V and 1 base from J, with 9 bases in between. The CDR3 protein is CASSDGGQNTEAFF. In nucleotides, the CDR3 is TGTGCCAGCAGTGATGGTGGACAGAACACTGAAGCTTTCTTT.